These 8 T cell receptor beta chains were all obtained from the same sample, sequenced in a study of CD8 T cells in ankylosing spondylitis. TCRdb re-called the 5' RACE reads through MiXCR, storing one row per CDR3 protein. Among about 240,000 distinct CDR3 sequences, around a tenth were seen once, and the ten largest hold under 8%. The material sequenced was blood, either unsorted or a sorted T cell fraction (not recorded which). These receptors were taken from a male donor with ankylosing spondylitis or in good health (not recorded which).

This clonotype has more than one count but fewer than ten. The V gene is TRBV5-1, the J gene TRBJ1-5, with D perhaps matching TRBD1 (5 bases). Germline values: CDR1 SGHRS, CDR2 YFSETQ. The germline V and J ends were trimmed by 0 bases and 6 bases, with 13 bases remaining between them. This CDR3 contains 15 residues. The chain's CDR3 is CASSLDDRSGQPQHF. The CDR3 DNA reads as TGCGCCAGCAGCTTGGATGACAGATCGGGTCAGCCCCAGCATTTT. Full variable domain (missing parts from reference TRBV5-1 and TRBJ1-5): KAGVTQTPRYLIKTRGQQVTLSCSPISGHRSVSWYQQTPGQGLQFLFEYFSETQRNKGNFPGRFSGRQFSNSRSEMNVSTLELGDSALYLCASSLDDRSGQPQHFGDGTRLSIL.

This clonotype occurred many times. The rearrangement joins TRBV6-5 to TRBJ1-1; D may be TRBD1 (5 bases). V was pared by 0 bases and J by 2 bases, with 10 bases between. The CDR3 length is 15 residues. The V gene's germline CDR1 is MNHEY and CDR2 SVGAGI. The CDR3 DNA reads as TGTGCCAGCAGTTACTCGGGATGGGGCAACACTGAAGCTTTCTTT. Amino acids: CASSYSGWGNTEAFF.

This clonotype appeared many times. The rearrangement uses TRBV5-6 and TRBJ2-3; 7 bases match TRBD2. CDR3 length equals 14 residues. V trimming: 4 bases; J trimming: 2 bases; junction bases outside the gene matches: 4. CDR1 and CDR2 (germline): SGHDT, YYEEEE. The CDR3 sequence: CASSIGTITDTQYF. As DNA, the CDR3 is TGTGCCAGCAGCATAGGGACTATCACAGATACGCAGTATTTT. Together with reference TRBV5-6 and TRBJ2-3, the CDR3 gives the full variable domain: DAGVTQSPTHLIKTRGQQVTLRCSPKSGHDTVSWYQQALGQGPQFIFQYYEEEERQRGNFPDRFSGHQFPNYSSELNVNALLLGDSALYLCASSIGTITDTQYFGPGTRLTVL.

On this clonotype itself: It may be a read error: a sequence one base away is much more abundant. The gene calls are TRBV28 and TRBJ2-7, with D maybe TRBD1 (6 bases). Germline values: CDR1 MDHEN, CDR2 SYDVKM. The CDR3 sequence is 17 residues long. Trimming left V 7 bases short and J 1 base short, with 23 bases between. DNA of the CDR3: TGTGCCAGCATTTTTTGGGGGCCCCACACGGCGTCCTACGAGCAGTACTTC. Translating it yields CASIFWGPHTASYEQYF.

This chain links TRBV14 with TRBJ2-1, with D maybe TRBD2 (5 bases). The CDR3 runs to 13 residues. Germline V lookup: CDR1 SGHDN, CDR2 FVKESK. Trimming took off 4 bases at V and 9 bases at J, with 13 bases between the two ends. CDR3 coding DNA: TGTGCCAGCAGCCTCGGAGGCTCAAGTGAGCAGTTCTTC. Its translation is CASSLGGSSEQFF. Looking up the rest from reference TRBV14 and TRBJ2-1 gives the full variable domain: EAGVTQFPSHSVIEKGQTVTLRCDPISGHDNLYWYRRVMGKEIKFLLHFVKESKQDESGMPNNRFLAERTGGTYSTLKVQPAELEDSGVYFCASSLGGSSEQFFGPGTRLTVL.

This clonotype occurred many times. The chain couples TRBV5-1 to TRBJ1-1; 7 bases match TRBD1. The germline CDR1 and CDR2 sequences are SGHRS and YFSETQ. With 3 bases clipped from V and 10 bases from J, the junction kept 6 bases outside the gene matches. The CDR3 sequence is 12 residues long. The CDR3 DNA follows: TGCGCCAGCAGCTCAAACAGGGGTAGAGCTTTCTTT. Amino acid sequence: CASSSNRGRAFF.

The genes are TRBV7-2 and TRBJ1-1; D gene ambiguous. The V gene lost 2 bases and the J gene lost 4 bases, with 8 bases spanning the gap. The CDR3 is 13 amino acids. Germline values: CDR1 SGHTA, CDR2 FQGNSA. The CDR3 protein is CASSLRIATEAFF. The CDR3 coding sequence is TGTGCCAGCAGCTTACGGATTGCCACTGAAGCTTTCTTT.

This clonotype was detected ten times or more. V and J are TRBV24-1 and TRBJ2-3, with D uncertain. Deletions cut 3 bases from V and 5 bases from J, with 8 bases between. The CDR3 length is 13 residues. CDR1 and CDR2 (germline): KGHDR, SFDVKD. CDR3 residues: CATSDLPGDTQYF. The CDR3 nucleotides read TGTGCCACCAGTGATCTACCTGGAGATACGCAGTATTTT.